This entry concerns a single TCR beta chain. The antigen is undetermined. Profiling relied on immunoSEQ multiplex PCR, and the TCRdb table lists in-frame clones only, not all of them. The table records 100,000 to 150,000 clones, 85% to 95% of them present only once. From germline, CDR1 is SGHRS and CDR2 YFSETQ. The CDR3 contains 13 residues. V was clipped by 0 bases and J by 7 bases, with 8 bases between them. The data stem from a study of OX40 agonist ivuxolimab in advanced cancers. Study-wide findings and caveats: More expanded clones were found, on average, in CD8+ than in CD4+ T cells.

The chain recombines TRBV5-1 with TRBJ2-1; D gene ambiguous. The specimen comprised CD4+ or CD8+ T cells sorted from blood, sampled in a trial of the OX40 agonist ivuxolimab. The TCR was taken from an adult with an advanced solid tumor such as melanoma, head and neck, liver or kidney cancer. The CDR3 DNA reads as TGCGCCAGCAGCTTGGCCTTGGCTAATGAGCAGTTCTTC. Its translation is CASSLALANEQFF.